The rows below give T cell receptor beta chains drawn from one sample of a study of CD4 T cell repertoires in COVID-19. Clones were sequenced by immunoSEQ multiplex PCR, and TCRdb holds only the in-frame ones, with some missing. The sample yields more than 20,000 clones, over 85% seen once. The sequenced sample was circulating follicular helper CD4+ T cells (cTfh) from blood, obtained before the COVID-19 pandemic. The receptors here all came from a human donor who had COVID-19. Each CDR3 is given with its conserved first and last residue. Fields, in order: V gene, D gene, J gene, clone size, CDR3 DNA, CDR3 protein. The D gene is left open where the match is weak. Size is stated for part of the rows, as once, few or many counts, or as a class when the clone is expanded.

V: TRBV19
D: NA
J: TRBJ2-4
size: NA
DNA: TGTGCCAGTAGTATCGGGGTACGGAGGGACATTCAGTACTTC
CDR3: CASSIGVRRDIQYF

V: TRBV7-2
D: TRBD1
J: TRBJ1-5
size: NA
DNA: TGTGCCAGCAGCTCCGGGACAGGGGCTTTTAGCAATCAGCCCCAGCATTTT
CDR3: CASSSGTGAFSNQPQHF

V: TRBV15
D: TRBD2
J: TRBJ2-1
size: NA
DNA: TGTGCCACCAGCAGAGATTTTCCCGGGGCGGGGGGTCGCTTTAGCTCCTACAATGAGCAGTTCTTC
CDR3: CATSRDFPGAGGRFSSYNEQFF

V: TRBV5-6
D: TRBD2
J: TRBJ2-3
size: NA
DNA: TGTGCCAGCAGCCTAGGACTAGCGGGAGTCGGAGGCACAGATACGCAGTATTTT
CDR3: CASSLGLAGVGGTDTQYF

V: TRBV7-2
D: NA
J: TRBJ1-2
size: NA
DNA: TGTGCCAGCAGCTTAATACGGGAGGATCGGAATGGCTACACCTTC
CDR3: CASSLIREDRNGYTF

V: TRBV5-1
D: NA
J: TRBJ2-7
size: once
DNA: TGCGCCAGCAGCCCTCTGCCAGGGATCTCCTACGAGCAGTACTTC
CDR3: CASSPLPGISYEQYF

V: TRBV4-2
D: TRBD2
J: TRBJ2-2
size: NA
DNA: TGTGCCAGCAGCCGACCAATAGGGCGGGAGGGGAACACCGGGGAGCTGTTTTTT
CDR3: CASSRPIGREGNTGELFF

V: TRBV9
D: TRBD2
J: TRBJ2-7
size: NA
DNA: TGTGCCAGCAGCGTTGGACTAGCGGTCTACGAGCAGTACTTC
CDR3: CASSVGLAVYEQYF

V: TRBV6-1
D: NA
J: TRBJ2-5
size: NA
DNA: TGTGCCAGCAGTCATACTCGTACCGGGGAGACCCAGTACTTC
CDR3: CASSHTRTGETQYF

V: TRBV6-1
D: NA
J: TRBJ1-1
size: NA
DNA: TGTGCCAGCAAGGACACCGAGAACACTGAAGCTTTCTTT
CDR3: CASKDTENTEAFF

V: TRBV7-9
D: NA
J: TRBJ1-4
size: NA
DNA: TGTGCCAGTCAGGGTGGAGATGAAAAACTGTTTTTT
CDR3: CASQGGDEKLFF

V: TRBV7-2
D: NA
J: TRBJ1-3
size: NA
DNA: TGTGCCAGCAGCTTATTATCTGGGCCGAACTCTGGAAACACCATATATTTT
CDR3: CASSLLSGPNSGNTIYF

V: TRBV6-1
D: TRBD1
J: TRBJ2-7
size: NA
DNA: TGTGCCAGCAGTTCCCGGACAGGGGGCGTCGAGCAGTACTTC
CDR3: CASSSRTGGVEQYF

V: TRBV7-2
D: NA
J: TRBJ1-2
size: NA
DNA: TGTGCCAGCAGCTCAGCATTTGGGGGGAGGGATGGCTACACCTTC
CDR3: CASSSAFGGRDGYTF

V: TRBV6-5
D: TRBD1
J: TRBJ2-7
size: NA
DNA: TGTGCCAGCAGTACTCGACAGGGGCGCTCCTACGAGCAGTACTTC
CDR3: CASSTRQGRSYEQYF

V: TRBV28
D: NA
J: TRBJ1-2
size: NA
DNA: TGTGCCAGCAGTTACCGGGGAAGCTATGGCTACACCTTC
CDR3: CASSYRGSYGYTF

V: TRBV6-1
D: TRBD1
J: TRBJ1-6
size: NA
DNA: TGTGCCAGCAGCAAACAGGGGGGAAATAATTCACCCCTCCACTTT
CDR3: CASSKQGGNNSPLHF

V: TRBV29-1
D: NA
J: TRBJ1-2
size: NA
DNA: TGCAGCGTGGAAAGGGGCTATGGCTACACCTTC
CDR3: CSVERGYGYTF

V: TRBV6-1
D: NA
J: TRBJ2-7
size: NA
DNA: TGTGCCAGCACCAAAAGGGGCCACGAGCAGTACTTC
CDR3: CASTKRGHEQYF

V: TRBV7-9
D: TRBD2
J: TRBJ2-3
size: NA
DNA: TGTGCCAGCGGGCCTAGCGGGGGGCTCACAGATACGCAGTATTTT
CDR3: CASGPSGGLTDTQYF

V: TRBV6-6
D: NA
J: TRBJ2-3
size: NA
DNA: TGTGCCAGCAGCCTAACAGATACGCAGTATTTT
CDR3: CASSLTDTQYF

V: TRBV10-2
D: TRBD1
J: TRBJ2-3
size: NA
DNA: TGCGCCAGCATGAGGGACAGGGGTGGGGGAGATACGCAGTATTTT
CDR3: CASMRDRGGGDTQYF

V: TRBV29-1
D: NA
J: TRBJ1-1
size: NA
DNA: TGCAGCGTTGCCCAAGGGCGGGGGAGCACTGAAGCTTTCTTT
CDR3: CSVAQGRGSTEAFF

V: TRBV18
D: NA
J: TRBJ1-1
size: NA
DNA: TGTGCCAGCTCACCAGGCACCCTGAACACTGAAGCTTTCTTT
CDR3: CASSPGTLNTEAFF

V: TRBV11-2
D: TRBD1
J: TRBJ2-1
size: NA
DNA: TGTGCCAGCAGCTCAAAACCGGGACAGGGCTACAATGAGCAGTTCTTC
CDR3: CASSSKPGQGYNEQFF

V: TRBV7-8
D: NA
J: TRBJ2-7
size: once
DNA: TGTGCCAGCAGCTTAGGGTCCCTTACGGGAACCTACGAGCAGTACTTC
CDR3: CASSLGSLTGTYEQYF

V: TRBV5-6
D: NA
J: TRBJ1-1
size: once
DNA: TGTGCCAGCAGCTTAGCGGGATCGGGGAACACTGAAGCTTTCTTT
CDR3: CASSLAGSGNTEAFF

V: TRBV5-1
D: TRBD2
J: TRBJ2-5
size: NA
DNA: TGCGCCAGCAGCCCCGGGGGGGCCGGGGAGACCCAGTACTTC
CDR3: CASSPGGAGETQYF

V: TRBV6-6
D: TRBD1
J: TRBJ2-7
size: NA
DNA: TGTGCCAGCATCCAAGGGGACAGGGGAGACGAGCAGTACTTC
CDR3: CASIQGDRGDEQYF

V: TRBV25-1
D: TRBD1
J: TRBJ2-5
size: NA
DNA: TGTGCCAGCAGTGATTGGGCTTCCGGGACAGAAGAGACCCAGTACTTC
CDR3: CASSDWASGTEETQYF

V: TRBV10-3
D: TRBD2
J: TRBJ2-3
size: NA
DNA: TGTGCCATCACGACTAGCGGGGATACGCAGTATTTT
CDR3: CAITTSGDTQYF

V: TRBV14
D: NA
J: TRBJ1-2
size: NA
DNA: TGTGCCAGCAGCCAAGGGGCAGGAATTAACTATGGCTACACCTTC
CDR3: CASSQGAGINYGYTF

V: TRBV2
D: TRBD2
J: TRBJ2-3
size: NA
DNA: TGTGCCAGCAGGTCCCACGGGGGGACAGATACGCAGTATTTT
CDR3: CASRSHGGTDTQYF

V: TRBV11-3
D: NA
J: TRBJ2-7
size: few
DNA: TGTGCCAGCAGCTTATTAGCGAGCTCCTACGAGCAGTACTTC
CDR3: CASSLLASSYEQYF

V: TRBV27
D: NA
J: TRBJ1-1
size: NA
DNA: TGTGCCAGCAGTTCGACAGGCTACACTGAAGCTTTCTTT
CDR3: CASSSTGYTEAFF

V: TRBV28
D: NA
J: TRBJ2-2
size: NA
DNA: TGTGCCAGCAATGGAGGCGTGAACACCGGGGAGCTGTTTTTT
CDR3: CASNGGVNTGELFF

V: TRBV6-5
D: NA
J: TRBJ1-1
size: NA
DNA: TGTGCCAGCAGTTCTTACAGGGTTGGAACTGAAGCTTTCTTT
CDR3: CASSSYRVGTEAFF

V: TRBV19
D: TRBD1
J: TRBJ2-7
size: NA
DNA: TGTGCCAGTAGTGTCCTCGGGACAGGGGTTGCGTACTTC
CDR3: CASSVLGTGVAYF

V: TRBV5-1
D: TRBD2
J: TRBJ2-5
size: NA
DNA: TGCGCCAGCACCCCACGACTAGCGGGAGGCAGAGAGACCCAGTACTTC
CDR3: CASTPRLAGGRETQYF

V: TRBV4-1
D: TRBD1
J: TRBJ2-7
size: NA
DNA: TGCGCCAGCAGCCATCCAAGAGGACAGGGGGCTTCCTACGAGCAGTACTTC
CDR3: CASSHPRGQGASYEQYF

V: TRBV19
D: TRBD1
J: TRBJ1-1
size: once
DNA: TGTGCCAGTAGTAGACTACAGGGGGGGACTGAAGCTTTCTTT
CDR3: CASSRLQGGTEAFF

V: TRBV2
D: TRBD1
J: TRBJ2-7
size: few
DNA: TGTGCCAGCAGTGCTCAAGGGGGCCTCCTATCCTACGAGCAGTACTTC
CDR3: CASSAQGGLLSYEQYF

V: TRBV14
D: TRBD1
J: TRBJ1-5
size: once
DNA: TGTGCCAGCAGCCGTACAGGGGGCGGGCAGCCCCAGCATTTT
CDR3: CASSRTGGGQPQHF

V: TRBV6-1
D: TRBD1
J: TRBJ1-5
size: NA
DNA: TGTGCCAGCAGTGGGACAGGGAGGAGGCCCCAGCATTTT
CDR3: CASSGTGRRPQHF

V: TRBV7-9
D: TRBD2
J: TRBJ2-5
size: NA
DNA: TGTGCCAGCAGCTTAGACGGACTAGCGGGAGTGGAGACCCAGTACTTC
CDR3: CASSLDGLAGVETQYF

V: TRBV19
D: NA
J: TRBJ2-7
size: NA
DNA: TGTGCCAGTAGTCCAAGGACTTCCGGGTACGAGCAGTACTTC
CDR3: CASSPRTSGYEQYF